This TCR beta chain was profiled in a study of shared clonotypes between healthy human individuals. Comments on this clone: Its target is unknown.

Generated by immunoSEQ multiplex PCR, the TCRdb table keeps only in-frame clones and is missing some. Of about 2.1 million clones in the sample, over 85% were seen once. Germline-derived CDR1 and CDR2 are MNHEY and SMNVEV (reference sequence). V was pared by 5 bases and J by 7 bases, with 9 bases of the junction left unmatched. CDR3 size: 14 residues. Notes on the study in general: Across subsets, estimated richness was generally greater for naive than for memory populations.

CD45RO negativity and positive selection for CCR7 defined naive CD8 cells, a population that excluded terminally differentiated effector memory CD45RA+ cells. The chain is built from TRBV27 and TRBJ1-1, with 8 bases identical to TRBD1. Material for sequencing was naive CD8+ T cells from PBMCs. This TCR was recovered from a man between 18 and 35 years old in good health. Some clones in this sample may be carry-over from other donors' samples. CDR3 region: CASSGDRLGGEAFF. The CDR3 nucleotides read TGTGCCAGCAGTGGGGACAGGCTCGGTGGTGAAGCTTTCTTT.